This is a list of T cell receptor beta chains from one sample in a study of OX40 agonist ivuxolimab in advanced cancers. Using immunoSEQ multiplex PCR, the repertoire was profiled, and TCRdb retains in-frame clones only, with some absent. This table holds some 62,000 clones, less than 85% found once. Sequenced here: CD4+ or CD8+ T cells sorted from blood, sampled in a trial of the OX40 agonist ivuxolimab. The receptors were gathered from an adult with an advanced solid tumor such as melanoma, head and neck, liver or kidney cancer. CDR3s include the opening cysteine and the closing phenylalanine or tryptophan. The D gene is left open where the match is weak. Clone size, where shown, is once, few, many, or a class for clones that have expanded.

size: NA; D: TRBD2; V: TRBV10-3; J: TRBJ2-3; length: 13; DNA: TGTGCCACTCGCGGGAGAGGGACAGATACGCAGTATTTT; CDR3: CATRGRGTDTQYF
size: NA; D: NA; V: TRBV4-3; J: TRBJ1-1; length: 14; DNA: TGCGCCAGCAGCCAAGATTCGGTGAACACTGAAGCTTTCTTT; CDR3: CASSQDSVNTEAFF
size: NA; D: NA; V: TRBV7-8; J: TRBJ2-7; length: 16; DNA: TGTGCCAGCAGCTTAGTGGGGGCGGGGGCATCCTACGAGCAGTACTTC; CDR3: CASSLVGAGASYEQYF
size: NA; D: NA; V: TRBV6-6; J: TRBJ2-5; length: 11; DNA: TGTGCCAGCAAGGTCCAAGAGACCCAGTACTTC; CDR3: CASKVQETQYF
size: NA; D: TRBD2; V: TRBV29-1; J: TRBJ2-1; length: 15; DNA: TGCAGCGTTGAAAGGGCTAGCGGGAAGCTCAATGAGCAGTTCTTC; CDR3: CSVERASGKLNEQFF
size: NA; D: NA; V: TRBV4-1; J: TRBJ2-1; length: 14; DNA: TGCGCCAGCAGGTCGGCAGGTAAAAGGGATGAGCAGTTCTTC; CDR3: CASRSAGKRDEQFF
size: NA; D: NA; V: TRBV14; J: TRBJ1-3; length: 16; DNA: TGTGCCAGCAGCCAAGATTTGACCTCCACTGGAAACACCATATATTTT; CDR3: CASSQDLTSTGNTIYF
size: NA; D: NA; V: TRBV18; J: TRBJ1-1; length: 13; DNA: TGTGCCAGCCTCTGGGAGGGGAACACTGAAGCTTTCTTT; CDR3: CASLWEGNTEAFF
size: once; D: NA; V: TRBV16; J: TRBJ2-7; length: 13; DNA: TGTGCCAGCAGCGTCAGAGAACAGTACGAGCAGTACTTC; CDR3: CASSVREQYEQYF
size: NA; D: NA; V: TRBV4-1; J: TRBJ1-4; length: 16; DNA: TGCGCCAGCAGCCAAGAATGGTCCAGGGGTAATGAAAAACTGTTTTTT; CDR3: CASSQEWSRGNEKLFF
size: NA; D: TRBD2; V: TRBV28; J: TRBJ2-3; length: 18; DNA: TGTGCCAGCAGAGCACCGATCGGGACTAGCAGACGCACAGATACGCAGTATTTT; CDR3: CASRAPIGTSRRTDTQYF
size: NA; D: TRBD2; V: TRBV27; J: TRBJ2-3; length: 17; DNA: TGTGCCAGCAGTTCCGGTCCGGGACTAGCGAAAATAAATACGCAGTATTTT; CDR3: CASSSGPGLAKINTQYF
size: NA; D: NA; V: TRBV7-8; J: TRBJ1-1; length: 18; DNA: TGTGCCAGCAGCCTGAAAATGGGGTCCACTTGGAAGAACACTGAAGCTTTCTTT; CDR3: CASSLKMGSTWKNTEAFF
size: NA; D: TRBD2; V: TRBV13; J: TRBJ2-1; length: 16; DNA: TGTGCCAGCAGCCGTAGCGGGGGGGGTTCCTACAATGAGCAGTTCTTC; CDR3: CASSRSGGGSYNEQFF
size: few; D: NA; V: TRBV30; J: TRBJ1-1; length: 14; DNA: TGTGCCTGGAGTGTAACAGCCATGAACACTGAAGCTTTCTTT; CDR3: CAWSVTAMNTEAFF
size: few; D: TRBD2; V: TRBV7-9; J: TRBJ2-1; length: 16; DNA: TGTGCCAGCAGGCCGACACTAGCGGGGGTGTACAATGAGCAGTTCTTC; CDR3: CASRPTLAGVYNEQFF
size: NA; D: NA; V: TRBV19; J: TRBJ1-2; length: 13; DNA: TGTGCCAGTAGTATTAAGACAAGCTATGGCTACACCTTC; CDR3: CASSIKTSYGYTF
size: once; D: NA; V: TRBV5-6; J: TRBJ1-2; length: 14; DNA: TGTGCCAGCAGCTTGGGGCGACAGCTCTATGGCTACACCTTC; CDR3: CASSLGRQLYGYTF